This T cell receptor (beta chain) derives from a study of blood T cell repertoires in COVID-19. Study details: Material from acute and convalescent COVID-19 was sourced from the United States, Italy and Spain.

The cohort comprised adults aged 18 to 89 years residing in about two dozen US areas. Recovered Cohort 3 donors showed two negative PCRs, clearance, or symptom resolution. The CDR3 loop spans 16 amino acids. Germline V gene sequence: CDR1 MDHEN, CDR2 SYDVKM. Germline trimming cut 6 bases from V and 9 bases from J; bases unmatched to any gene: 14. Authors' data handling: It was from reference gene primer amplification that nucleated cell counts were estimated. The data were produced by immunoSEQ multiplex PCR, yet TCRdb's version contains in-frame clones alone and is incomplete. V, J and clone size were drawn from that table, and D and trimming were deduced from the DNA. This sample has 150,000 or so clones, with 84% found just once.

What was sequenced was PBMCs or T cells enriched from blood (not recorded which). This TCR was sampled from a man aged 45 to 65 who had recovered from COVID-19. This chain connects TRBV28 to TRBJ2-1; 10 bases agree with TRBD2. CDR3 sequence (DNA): TGTGCCAGCAGAACCGCTGAGCGGGGGGGCTCGGGTGAGCAGTTCTTC. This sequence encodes CASRTAERGGSGEQFF.